Described below is a single TCR beta chain sequence and its context. This clone's antigen is unknown. The record has no base qualities; no much larger clone is one base away. No immune events such as infections were documented for the healthy donors during the collection period. Time-dependent variance in a beta-binomial model of T-cell clone differential abundance was calibrated using healthy-donor blood repertoires as a training cohort. The training cohort was composed of 10 or so healthy donors, 3 female and 7 male. An age range of roughly 29 to 70 years, with an average of around 44 years, was recorded for the donors. Whole blood, obtained from a commercial supplier, was collected from each healthy donor at three time points spaced about 2 weeks apart. For immunosequencing, genomic DNA was extracted from unsorted whole blood. TCRbeta CDR3 regions were profiled with the immunoSEQ Assay using bias-controlled multiplex PCR amplification of genomic DNA. Per the original workflow: The absolute abundance of each unique TCRbeta CDR3 region was quantified after sequences were collapsed and filtered. Differential abundance was tested with a binomial (Fisher-equivalent) model and with a beta-binomial model adding time-dependent variance fitted from healthy donors. Clones with fewer than 5 combined templates were excluded, and clones with Benjamini-Hochberg FDR below 0.01 were called differentially abundant. Beta-binomial variance was modeled as a function of total template count across the two samples using the form v = (b*log(k)+a)^2. TCRdb re-hosts the immuneACCESS table, in-frame sequences only. Its copies lack some clones; in the studies checked, an unresolved V gene accounts for under half of them, and the cause for the rest is not known. V, J and clone size were drawn from that table, and D and trimming were deduced from the DNA. For this sample the table gives around 130,000 clones, of which 75% to 90% were detected only once. The ten largest clones add up to less than 10% of the sample.

The sample comes from a study of identifying expanded T cells in peripheral blood (dated 2019 in TCRdb). With regard to the full study: Four technical replicates, made by sequencing separate aliquots from the same pool of genomic DNA, were compared pairwise. The research as a whole found: The beta-binomial model significantly reduced the number of clones called differentially abundant and the false-positive rate across all healthy-donor time intervals. For all healthy donors, the variance in clone template counts between roughly 2-week samples rose significantly as total template count increased. The binomial model flagged approximately 1.2 differentially abundant clones between technical replicates, compared with about 15 over approximately two weeks and approximately 19 over about four weeks. The authors expected biological variance in healthy repertoires might increase further over much longer intervals such as months to years.

The CDR3 has 15 amino acids, counting the end cysteine and phenylalanine. The kept DNA is CDR3 alone, 45 bases in frame from the first base. Sequences LNHDA (CDR1) and SQIVND (CDR2) are obtained from the germline V gene (reference sequence). V is pruned by 3 bases and J by 2 bases, leaving 4 bases of the junction without a gene match. Specimen: blood. The chain is assembled from TRBV19 and TRBJ2-1; 7 bases in the junction line up with TRBD2. The source of this sequence is a person aged 18 to 70 in good health. CDR3 loop: CASSIVLAAYNEQFF. The DNA is as follows: TGTGCCAGTAGTATCGTCCTAGCGGCCTACAATGAGCAGTTCTTC.